This entry describes one T cell receptor beta chain. Antigen unknown. Germline V gene sequence: CDR1 SGHTA, CDR2 FQGTGA. The CDR3 runs to 20 residues. The V gene end was trimmed by 0 bases and the J gene end by 3 bases; junction bases not matched to a gene: 18. TCRdb keeps only in-frame clones here, not all; method: immunoSEQ multiplex PCR. Of approximately 83,000 clones in the sample, 88% are singletons; the top ten hold under 25%. The data originate from a study of T cells in localized non-small cell lung cancer. Broader study findings: Heterogeneity within the tumor remains possible, as just one region underwent sequencing. Median detection of top 100 tumor clones in adjacent lung was 57 clones.

The genes are TRBV7-3 and TRBJ1-1; TRBD1 matches 8 bases. The sequence was obtained from a woman between 35 and 70 years old with stage I squamous cell lung carcinoma. The material sequenced was peripheral blood, taken before any cancer treatment. This chain's CDR3 is CASSLTYRTGNVRVDTEAFF. The CDR3 DNA reads as TGTGCCAGCAGCTTAACCTATAGGACAGGGAATGTCCGGGTGGACACTGAAGCTTTCTTT.